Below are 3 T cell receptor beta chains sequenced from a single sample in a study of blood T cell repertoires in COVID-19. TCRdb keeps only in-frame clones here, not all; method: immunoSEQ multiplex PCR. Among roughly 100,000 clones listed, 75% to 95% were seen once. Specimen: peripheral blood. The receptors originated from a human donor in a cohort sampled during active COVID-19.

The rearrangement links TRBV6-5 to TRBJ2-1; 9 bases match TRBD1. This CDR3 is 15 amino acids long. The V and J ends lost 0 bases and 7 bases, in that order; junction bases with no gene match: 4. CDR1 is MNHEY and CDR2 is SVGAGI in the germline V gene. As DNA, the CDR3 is TGTGCCAGCAGTTACTCCGGGACAGGGAGGAATGAGCAGTTCTTC. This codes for CASSYSGTGRNEQFF.

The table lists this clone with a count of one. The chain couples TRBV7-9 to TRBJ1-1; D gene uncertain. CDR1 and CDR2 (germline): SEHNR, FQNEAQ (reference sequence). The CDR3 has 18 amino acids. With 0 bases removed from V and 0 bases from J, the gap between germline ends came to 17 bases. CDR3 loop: CASSLARVSGVVNTEAFF. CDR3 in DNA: TGTGCCAGCAGCTTAGCGAGGGTATCTGGAGTCGTGAACACTGAAGCTTTCTTT.

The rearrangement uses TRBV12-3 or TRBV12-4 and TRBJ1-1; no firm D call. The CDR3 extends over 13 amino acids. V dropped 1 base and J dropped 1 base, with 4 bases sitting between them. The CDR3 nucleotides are TGTGCCAGCAGTTTAGGAGGGAACACTGAAGCTTTCTTT. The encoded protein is CASSLGGNTEAFF.